These 20 T cell receptor beta chains share one sample of origin, sequenced in a study of cytomegalovirus exposure and HLA in healthy donors. Researchers ran the PCR with 60 Vbeta and 13 Jbeta primers. The repertoire was sequenced with immunoSEQ multiplex PCR; TCRdb's copy has only in-frame clones and lacks some. The data show about 190,000 clones, with 80% seen just once and roughly 0.7% held by the top ten. The specimen was PBMCs. Receptors were obtained from a boy aged 5-17 years in good health and CMV-seronegative.

This rearrangement joins TRBV18 to TRBJ1-2; D might be TRBD1 (6 bases). Trimming left V 3 bases short and J 2 bases short, with 16 bases between. Germline CDR1 KGHSH, CDR2 LQKENI. The CDR3 has 16 residues. CDR3 DNA sequence: TGTGCCAGCTCACCCCAGACGACAGGATTAAACTATGGCTACACCTTC. It codes for CASSPQTTGLNYGYTF.

The chain recombines TRBV30 with TRBJ1-6; TRBD1 is a possible D gene (5 bases). The CDR3 spans 16 residues. Germline assignment: CDR1 GTSNPN and CDR2 SVGIG (reference sequence). V shed 1 base and J shed 0 bases, with 10 bases lying between them. In DNA form, the CDR3 reads TGTGCCTGGAGTGGACACAGGAGCTCCTATAATTCACCCCTCCACTTT. This codes for CAWSGHRSSYNSPLHF.

The CDR3 is CASSPLIGISNQPQHF. The CDR3 DNA reads TGCGCCAGCAGCCCCTTGATCGGGATATCCAATCAGCCCCAGCATTTT. This chain links TRBV4-1 with TRBJ1-5; no reliable D call. In germline, CDR1 is MGHRA, CDR2 YSYEKL. V shed 4 bases and J shed 3 bases, with 16 bases lying between them. This CDR3 is built from 16 residues.

The rearrangement links TRBV5-1 to TRBJ1-6; D not certain. The V end was cut by 0 bases, the J end by 0 bases, with 10 bases between. This CDR3 comprises 17 residues. Germline V CDR1 and CDR2: SGHRS, YFSETQ. In DNA, the CDR3 is TGCGCCAGCAGCTTGGTTGACGGGAGCTCCTATAATTCACCCCTCCACTTT. This encodes CASSLVDGSSYNSPLHF.

J is TRBJ2-7 and V is TRBV10-2, with 9 nucleotides matching TRBD2. V lost 4 bases, J lost 2 bases, and 3 bases stayed unmatched. The V gene's germline CDR1 is WSHSY and CDR2 SAAADI. This CDR3 has 14 residues. The CDR3 here is CASSGGGGAYEQYF. The CDR3 nucleotides are TGCGCCAGCAGTGGGGGCGGGGGGGCCTACGAGCAGTACTTC.

This clone has a single count. This chain connects TRBV27 to TRBJ2-5; 10 bases line up with TRBD2. TRBJ2-7 explains the end of the DNA better; the J call may be wrong. The CDR3 is 14 residues long. Germline values: CDR1 MNHEY, CDR2 SMNVEV (reference sequence). CDR3 region: CASSLAGDVHEQYF. CDR3 bases: TGTGCCAGCAGTCTAGCGGGAGATGTCCACGAGCAGTACTTC.

This clone is a singleton in its sample. The genes are TRBV5-4 and TRBJ1-3; the match to TRBD1 covers 10 bases. CDR1 is SGHNT and CDR2 is YYREEE in the germline V gene (reference sequence). V shed 4 bases and J 1 base; nucleotides not matched to a gene: 2. The CDR3 has 15 amino acids. CDR3 region: CASSRDRGSGNTIYF. CDR3 DNA sequence: TGTGCCAGCAGCAGGGACAGGGGATCTGGAAACACCATATATTTT.

This chain uses TRBV4-1 with TRBJ1-1, with TRBD1 matching over 8 bases. The J segment lost 0 bases and the V segment lost 0 bases, leaving 6 bases of the junction unmatched. The CDR3 consists of 17 residues. Germline V gene data show CDR1 as MGHRA and CDR2 as YSYEKL. CDR3 bases: TGCGCCAGCAGCCAAGATCGATGGACAGGGTTGAACACTGAAGCTTTCTTT. Translated, it gives CASSQDRWTGLNTEAFF.

This chain connects TRBV7-6 to TRBJ1-2; 7 nucleotides agree with TRBD1. Germline values: CDR1 SGHVS, CDR2 FNYEAQ. This CDR3 spans 16 amino acids. The V and J ends lost 5 bases and 6 bases, in that order; junction bases with no gene match: 15. CDR3 nucleotide sequence: TGTGCCAGCAGCCCAGCGATGGGCAGGGGGGAAGATGGCTACACCTTC. It is translated as CASSPAMGRGEDGYTF.

Remarks on this clone: The germline gene is not matched at one end of the junction; a read error may be the cause. The chain joins TRBV7-9 to TRBJ1-3; a possible D gene is TRBD1 (6 bases). Per germline, CDR1 SEHNR and CDR2 FQNEAQ (reference sequence). This CDR3 spans 16 amino acids. CDR3 amino acids: CSSSPKNRAAGNTIYF. As DNA, the CDR3 is TGTTCCAGCAGCCCAAAGAACAGGGCAGCTGGAAACACCATATATTTT.

This clone appeared a single time. This rearrangement joins TRBV4-1 to TRBJ2-1; no clear D. Germline loops: CDR1 MGHRA, CDR2 YSYEKL. Trimming left V 0 bases short and J 5 bases short, with 14 bases between. The CDR3 extends over 16 amino acids. The CDR3 loop is CASSQDPVGEDNEQFF. The CDR3, as DNA: TGCGCCAGCAGCCAAGATCCCGTAGGTGAGGACAATGAGCAGTTCTTC.

This clone was observed a few times. This rearrangement joins TRBV29-1 to TRBJ2-7; 8 bases align to TRBD1. V lost 4 bases, J lost 0 bases, and 2 bases stayed unmatched. Germline V lookup: CDR1 SQVTM, CDR2 ANQGSEA. There are 13 residues in the CDR3. CDR3 amino acids: CSVGTGYSYEQYF. The CDR3 region has the DNA TGCAGCGTTGGGACAGGGTACTCCTACGAGCAGTACTTC.

The rearrangement uses TRBV11-3 and TRBJ2-1; TRBD2 matches at 9 bases. In germline, CDR1 is SGHNT, CDR2 YENEEA. Trimming cost V 5 bases and J 5 bases; bases outside gene matches: 7. This CDR3 is built from 15 residues. CDR3 sequence: CASSLPGLANNEQFF. CDR3 coding DNA: TGTGCCAGCAGCCTCCCGGGACTAGCTAACAATGAGCAGTTCTTC.

This chain uses TRBV29-1 with TRBJ1-3; D remains unclear. In germline, CDR1 is SQVTM, CDR2 ANQGSEA. The CDR3 covers 12 residues. V was clipped by 2 bases and J by 4 bases, with 6 bases between them. The CDR3 sequence: CSVENEGNTIYF. The DNA of the CDR3 is TGCAGCGTTGAAAACGAGGGAAACACCATATATTTT.

J is TRBJ2-7 and V is TRBV6-5, with D possibly being TRBD1 (5 bases). The CDR3 has 13 residues. With 7 bases removed from V and 5 bases from J, the gap between germline ends came to 15 bases. Germline V lookup: CDR1 MNHEY, CDR2 SVGAGI. The CDR3 DNA follows: TGTGCCAGCATAAAGCAGGGTACCAACGAGCAGTACTTC. Its protein is CASIKQGTNEQYF.

V and J are TRBV30 and TRBJ1-5; 9 bases align to TRBD1. V lost 3 bases, J lost 4 bases, and 10 bases stayed unmatched. This CDR3 is built from 16 residues. Germline CDR1 is GTSNPN and CDR2 is SVGIG (reference sequence). CDR3 amino acids: CAWSAARDRVNQPQHF. The CDR3 bases are TGTGCCTGGAGCGCCGCCCGGGACAGGGTGAATCAGCCCCAGCATTTT.

In this sample, this clone turned up once. This chain joins TRBV14 and TRBJ1-4; 9 bases are shared with TRBD1. The junction had 6 bases not matched to a gene; V was cut back by 5 bases and J by 8 bases. The CDR3 sequence is 14 residues long. Germline V CDR1 and CDR2: SGHDN, FVKESK. CDR3 sequence: CASSNRGRWEKLFF. In nucleotides, the CDR3 is TGTGCCAGCAGCAACAGGGGGCGCTGGGAAAAACTGTTTTTT.

This rearrangement joins TRBV15 to TRBJ2-5; TRBD1 might be the D (6 bases). TRBJ2-7 explains the end of the DNA better; the J call may be wrong. There are 15 residues in the CDR3. Germline CDR1 and CDR2: LNHNV and YYDKDF (reference sequence). Here the CDR3 reads CATSRERQAPYEQYF. The DNA for the CDR3 is TGTGCCACCAGCAGGGAGAGACAGGCGCCCTACGAGCAGTACTTC.

This chain links TRBV18 with TRBJ2-7; 8 positions agree with TRBD1. Germline-derived CDR1 and CDR2 are KGHSH and LQKENI. The length of the CDR3 is 13 residues. After removal of 6 bases from V and 4 bases from J, the junction contained 5 bases not matched to a gene. In nucleotides, the CDR3 is TGTGCCAGCTCGGACAGGGAGAAGTACGAGCAGTACTTC. Translated, it gives CASSDREKYEQYF.

This chain links TRBV5-6 with TRBJ2-2; 7 bases are a match to TRBD2. The V gene's germline CDR1 is SGHDT and CDR2 YYEEEE. This CDR3 has 15 residues. V shed 4 bases and J 4 bases; nucleotides not matched to a gene: 7. Written as DNA, the CDR3 is TGTGCCAGCAGCCTGACGGGGGGATTCACCGGGGAGCTGTTTTTT. Translating gives CASSLTGGFTGELFF.